The entry below describes one T cell receptor beta chain. This clonotype was detected only a few times. Its specific antigen is unknown. Nothing much larger sits one base from this clone, and base qualities are not available. Libraries were constructed by RT-PCR. The sequencer listed for this sample is Illumina HiSeq 2500. TCRdb handled the public reads itself, with Q25 trimming in fastp and clone calling in MiXCR, and kept productive beta chains. Each record represents a unique CDR3 protein, reported with the most common genes and DNA among its rows. The sample profile shows fewer than 11,000 distinct CDR3 sequences; around four fifths of them were found once. 2% to 2.5% of the sample lies in the top ten. As encoded in the germline V gene, CDR1 is ENHRY while CDR2 is SYGVKD. V is clipped by 0 bases and J by 4 bases, and the sequence between their germline boundaries is 6 bases long. CDR3 length: 13 amino acids, cysteine to phenylalanine. Only the CDR3 part of the read is kept: 39 bases, read in frame from the first base.

These data are taken from a study of yellow fever vaccine responses in identical twins (dated by TCRdb to 2016 to 2018). Study-wide context: In identical twins, the study followed T cell clones that responded to the vaccine with precision.

Broad study findings and their caveats: The authors reported that the T cell response to vaccination in identical twins appeared partly convergent and partly personalized.

Here the chain combines TRBV10-3 and TRBJ1-1; no D gene call is confident. The source of this sequence is a woman aged 18-30 years who received the yellow fever vaccine. Donor details come from another sample of the same person, matched by shared clones. The specimen was T cells from blood (PBMCs), unsorted or a sorted subset (not recorded which), collected before or after yellow fever vaccination (not recorded which). The CDR3 sequence is CAISESETTEAFF. The nucleotides are TGTGCCATCAGTGAGTCGGAAACCACTGAAGCTTTCTTT.